The 2 T cell receptor beta chains listed next were all sequenced from one sample in a study of patients and donors after allogeneic stem cell transplantation (TCRdb year 2020). Library method: RT-PCR. The instrument given in TCRdb is NextSeq 550. In-frame beta chains were kept once TCRdb had trimmed the public reads at Q25 with fastp and called clones with MiXCR. A single entry per CDR3 protein holds the most common genes and DNA from its merged rows. The sample table lists about 57,000 distinct CDR3 sequences, about an eighth of them with a count of one. The ten largest clones take up around 30% of the sample. The sequencing input was blood, either unsorted or a sorted T cell fraction (not recorded which). The receptor source for this set is a human donor who was either an allogeneic HSCT recipient or a stem cell or donor lymphocyte infusion donor (not recorded which). It is not recorded whose cells these are; they may come from a transplant donor.

In this sample, this clonotype turned up a few times. V and J are TRBV20-1 and TRBJ2-2; D gene uncertain. The CDR3 contains 14 residues. The V end was cut by 0 bases, the J end by 4 bases, with 9 bases between. Germline V gene sequence: CDR1 DFQATT, CDR2 SNEGSKA (reference sequence). CDR3 DNA sequence: TGCAGTGCTAGAGATAATAGGGTCACCGGGGAGCTGTTTTTT. Translated, it gives CSARDNRVTGELFF.

The chain carries TRBV6-5 and TRBJ1-6, with D possibly being TRBD1 (6 bases). Looked up from germline, CDR1 is MNHEY and CDR2 is SVGAGI. The V end lost 7 bases, the J end lost 3 bases, and 10 bases lay between the germline ends. This CDR3 contains 14 residues. This chain's CDR3 is CASTEGGYNSPLHF. DNA of the CDR3: TGTGCCAGCACCGAGGGGGGCTATAATTCACCCCTCCACTTT.